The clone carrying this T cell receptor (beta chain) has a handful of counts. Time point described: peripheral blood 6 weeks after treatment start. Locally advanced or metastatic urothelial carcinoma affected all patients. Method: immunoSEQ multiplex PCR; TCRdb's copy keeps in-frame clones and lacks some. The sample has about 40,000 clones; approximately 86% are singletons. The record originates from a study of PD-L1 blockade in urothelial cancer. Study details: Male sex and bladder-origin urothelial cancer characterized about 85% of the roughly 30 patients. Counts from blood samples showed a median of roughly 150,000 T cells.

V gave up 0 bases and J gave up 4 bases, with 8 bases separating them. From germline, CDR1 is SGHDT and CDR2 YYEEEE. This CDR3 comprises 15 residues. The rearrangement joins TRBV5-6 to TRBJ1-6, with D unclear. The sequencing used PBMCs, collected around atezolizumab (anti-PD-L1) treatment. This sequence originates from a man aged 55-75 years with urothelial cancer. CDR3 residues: CASSLAATYNSPLHF. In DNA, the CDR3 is TGTGCCAGCAGCTTGGCGGCGACATATAATTCACCCCTCCACTTT.